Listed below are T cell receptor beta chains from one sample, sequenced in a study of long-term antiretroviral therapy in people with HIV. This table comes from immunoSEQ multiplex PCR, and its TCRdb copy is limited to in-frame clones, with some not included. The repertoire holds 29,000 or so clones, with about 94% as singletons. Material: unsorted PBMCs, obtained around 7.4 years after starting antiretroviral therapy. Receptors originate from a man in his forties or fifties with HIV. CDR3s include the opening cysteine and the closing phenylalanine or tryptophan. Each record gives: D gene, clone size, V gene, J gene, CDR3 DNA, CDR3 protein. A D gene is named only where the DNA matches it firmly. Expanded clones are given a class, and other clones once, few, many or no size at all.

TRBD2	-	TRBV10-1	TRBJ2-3	TGCGCCAGCAGTGGTGCGGGGGGGCAGTATACGCAGTATTTT	CASSGAGGQYTQYF
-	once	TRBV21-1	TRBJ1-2	TGTGCCAGCAGCAAAGCTGGGGGGGAGTGTTATGGCTACACCTTC	CASSKAGGECYGYTF
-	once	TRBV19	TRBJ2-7	TGTGCCAGTAGTAAGACAGGGACTCCCTACGAGCAGTACTTC	CASSKTGTPYEQYF
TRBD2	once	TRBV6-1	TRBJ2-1	TGTGCCAGCACCCCCCTAGCGGGGGCTGAGCAGTTCTTC	CASTPLAGAEQFF
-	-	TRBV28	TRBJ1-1	TGTGCCAGCAGTTTATATTCGGTTGAAGCTTTCTTT	CASSLYSVEAFF
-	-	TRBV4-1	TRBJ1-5	TGCGCCAGCAGCCAAGATGGGGGGGCTAATCAGCCCCAGCATTTT	CASSQDGGANQPQHF
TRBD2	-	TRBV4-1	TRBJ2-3	TGCGCCAGCAGCCAAGTGGACCTAGCGGGGTATGGTACAGATACGCAGTATTTT	CASSQVDLAGYGTDTQYF
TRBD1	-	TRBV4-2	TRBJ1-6	TGTGCCAGCAGCCAGGGACAGTATAATTCACCCCTCCACTTT	CASSQGQYNSPLHF
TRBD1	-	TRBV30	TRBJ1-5	TGTGCCTGGAGCAGAGGGGCAGGGGGAGCCAATCAGCCCCAGCATTTT	CAWSRGAGGANQPQHF
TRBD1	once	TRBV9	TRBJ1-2	TGTGCCAGCAGCGTAGGGACAGGGCGGCGGGGCTACACCTTC	CASSVGTGRRGYTF
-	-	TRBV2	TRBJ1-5	TGTGCCAGCGTCGGCCCCGACAGCAATCAGCCCCAGCATTTT	CASVGPDSNQPQHF